The 2 T cell receptor beta chains below were found in one sample sequenced in a study of cytomegalovirus exposure and HLA in healthy donors. Only in-frame clones appear in the TCRdb table, and some are missing; sequencing was by immunoSEQ multiplex PCR. The table includes 200,000 to 250,000 clones, over 80% detected once. Sequenced sample: PBMCs. These receptors were obtained from a woman between 25 and 40 years old in good health and CMV-seropositive.

J is TRBJ2-7 and V is TRBV11-2; TRBD2 matches at 7 bases. Germline V gene lookup returns CDR1 SGHAT and CDR2 FQNNGV. V lost 1 base, J lost 3 bases, and 6 bases stayed unmatched. The CDR3 has 15 amino acids. As DNA, the CDR3 is TGTGCCAGCAGCTTAGTGTCTAGCGGTAGCTACGAGCAGTACTTC. Translating it yields CASSLVSSGSYEQYF.

This chain joins TRBV6-5 and TRBJ1-1; D gene unclear. V was pared by 0 bases and J by 6 bases, with 11 bases between. Germline CDR1 reads MNHEY; CDR2 reads SVGAGI. The CDR3 covers 14 residues. CDR3 nucleotide sequence: TGTGCCAGCAGTTACTCAAAAAGGGCGCCTGAAGCTTTCTTT. Amino acids: CASSYSKRAPEAFF.